The rows below give T cell receptor beta chains drawn from one sample of a study of T cells in localized non-small cell lung cancer. The assay was immunoSEQ multiplex PCR, and TCRdb's table has in-frame clones only and misses some. The sample holds around 43,000 clones, approximately 86% seen once. The sequencing here drew on peripheral blood, taken before any cancer treatment. These TCRs come from a man between 18 and 49 years old with stage I lung adenocarcinoma. Both conserved end residues are part of each CDR3. Each record gives: clone size, D gene, V gene, J gene, CDR3 DNA, CDR3 protein. The D gene is left open where the match is weak. Only part of the rows carry a size: once, few, many, or a class if the clone is expanded.

-	TRBD1	TRBV7-8	TRBJ1-4	TGTGCCAGCAGCTTAAGGGACAGCCTCAATGAAAAACTGTTTTTT	CASSLRDSLNEKLFF
-	-	TRBV2	TRBJ1-5	TGTGCCAGCAGTGAGATCAGGACTTACAATCAGCCCCAGCATTTT	CASSEIRTYNQPQHF
-	-	TRBV5-1	TRBJ2-3	TGCGCCAGCAGCGCCGGGACTTCTCTCACAGATACGCAGTATTTT	CASSAGTSLTDTQYF
-	-	TRBV19	TRBJ1-5	TGTGCCAGTAGTAAGTCCCAGTCGTTGCCCCAGCATTTT	CASSKSQSLPQHF
-	-	TRBV28	TRBJ1-2	TGTGCCAGCAGCCAGGCCGGGGGGACTAGGAGCTACACCTTC	CASSQAGGTRSYTF
once	TRBD1	TRBV28	TRBJ1-6	TGTGCCAGCAAAGGGACAGGGTCGTCACCCCTCCACTTT	CASKGTGSSPLHF
once	TRBD2	TRBV4-1	TRBJ2-1	TGCGCCAGCAGCCTCGGGGGGGATTCCTACAATGAGCAGTTCTTC	CASSLGGDSYNEQFF
-	-	TRBV14	TRBJ1-4	TGTGCCAGCAGCCAAGGGGCTAAGGAAAAACTGTTTTTT	CASSQGAKEKLFF
-	TRBD1	TRBV15	TRBJ1-5	TGTGCCACCAGCAGAGATCCGGGCGGGACAGGTCAGCCCCAGCATTTT	CATSRDPGGTGQPQHF
-	TRBD1	TRBV5-8	TRBJ2-2	TGTGCCAGCAGCATCCGGGACAGGGTAGGGGAGCTGTTTTTT	CASSIRDRVGELFF
-	-	TRBV25-1	TRBJ2-6	TGTGCCAGCAGTGAATATCGGGTCAGTTCTGGGGCCAACGTCCTGACTTTC	CASSEYRVSSGANVLTF
-	TRBD1	TRBV6-1	TRBJ1-3	TGTGCCAGCACCACGGACAGGAACTCTGGAAACACCATATATTTT	CASTTDRNSGNTIYF
-	-	TRBV5-6	TRBJ1-1	TGTGCCAGCAGCTTAAGAGGAGGGGCGAACACTGAAGCTTTCTTT	CASSLRGGANTEAFF
-	-	TRBV7-3	TRBJ2-5	TGTGCCAGCAGCTCCAGCGGAGGGGTAGAGACCCAGTACTTC	CASSSSGGVETQYF
-	TRBD2	TRBV13	TRBJ2-7	TGTGCCAGCAGCTTAGGTGGGGGGGGAGTCTCCTACGAGCAGTACTTC	CASSLGGGGVSYEQYF
-	-	TRBV4-1	TRBJ2-4	TGCGCCAGCAGCCAGACTATGGGAGGCATTCAGTACTTC	CASSQTMGGIQYF
once	-	TRBV30	TRBJ1-2	TGTGCCTGGAGTGTCCGTCGGAGGCCCAACTATGGCTACACCTTC	CAWSVRRRPNYGYTF
-	-	TRBV18	TRBJ2-5	TGTGCCAGCTCACCACTCCTGATGGAGACCCAGTACTTC	CASSPLLMETQYF
-	-	TRBV4-1	TRBJ1-6	TGCGCCAGCAGCCAACGGGAAGACTCACCCCTCCACTTT	CASSQREDSPLHF
-	-	TRBV10-3	TRBJ2-7	TGTGCCATCAGTGGGGACACCTCCTACGAGCAGTACTTC	CAISGDTSYEQYF
-	-	TRBV1	TRBJ1-2	TGCACCAGCAGCCAATATAAAGGGGGCAGGGGGACAGGGGTTATGGGCTACACCTTC	CTSSQYKGGRGTGVMGYTF
-	-	TRBV6-5	TRBJ2-7	TGTGCCAGCAGTTACTCGAACAGGGTCGCCTACGAGCAGTACTTC	CASSYSNRVAYEQYF
once	TRBD2	TRBV9	TRBJ2-1	TGTGCCAGCAGCGTAGGGCAGGGACTAGCGGGAAATGAGCAGTTCTTC	CASSVGQGLAGNEQFF
-	-	TRBV18	TRBJ2-7	TGTGCCAGCTCCCGGGACCAGGCGCTCGAGCAGTACTTC	CASSRDQALEQYF
-	-	TRBV5-4	TRBJ2-1	TGTGCCAGCAGCTTGCCCCCCCTGGGAGACTCCTACAATGAGCAGTTCTTC	CASSLPPLGDSYNEQFF
-	-	TRBV5-1	TRBJ2-5	TGCGCCAGCAGCCCTGATTCGACAGGACAAGAGACCCAGTACTTC	CASSPDSTGQETQYF
-	-	TRBV4-2	TRBJ1-2	TGTGCCAGCAGCCAAGAGATGACGACAGCCCCGTATGGCTACACCTTC	CASSQEMTTAPYGYTF
once	TRBD2	TRBV7-2	TRBJ2-5	TGTGCCAGCAGCTTTCTCCCCTCGGGGGGTCGGCAAGAGACCCAGTACTTC	CASSFLPSGGRQETQYF
-	-	TRBV9	TRBJ1-2	TGTGCCAGCAGCACCCAGGCCCAGGGTGGCTATGGCTACACCTTC	CASSTQAQGGYGYTF
-	-	TRBV29-1	TRBJ2-7	TGCAGCGTTGAAACGTCGGCCGACCCCTACGAGCAGTACTTC	CSVETSADPYEQYF
-	-	TRBV28	TRBJ1-1	TGTGCCAGCCATGACCGTGTGAACACTGAAGCTTTCTTT	CASHDRVNTEAFF
once	TRBD2	TRBV7-9	TRBJ2-1	TGTGCCAGCAGCTTAACTAGCGGGGGAGTATACAATGAGCAGTTCTTC	CASSLTSGGVYNEQFF
once	-	TRBV28	TRBJ2-7	TGTGCCAGCAGTCTGACAAGCGAGCAGTACTTC	CASSLTSEQYF
-	-	TRBV6-5	TRBJ1-1	TGTGCCAGCAGCCTGACAGGGAACACTGAAGCTTTCTTT	CASSLTGNTEAFF
once	-	TRBV25-1	TRBJ1-5	TGTGCCAGCAGTAAACCAGGTAACAATCAGCCCCAGCATTTT	CASSKPGNNQPQHF
-	-	TRBV2	TRBJ1-2	TGTGCCAGCAGTGAAGGAGGATCGGGGATCTATGGCTACACCTTC	CASSEGGSGIYGYTF